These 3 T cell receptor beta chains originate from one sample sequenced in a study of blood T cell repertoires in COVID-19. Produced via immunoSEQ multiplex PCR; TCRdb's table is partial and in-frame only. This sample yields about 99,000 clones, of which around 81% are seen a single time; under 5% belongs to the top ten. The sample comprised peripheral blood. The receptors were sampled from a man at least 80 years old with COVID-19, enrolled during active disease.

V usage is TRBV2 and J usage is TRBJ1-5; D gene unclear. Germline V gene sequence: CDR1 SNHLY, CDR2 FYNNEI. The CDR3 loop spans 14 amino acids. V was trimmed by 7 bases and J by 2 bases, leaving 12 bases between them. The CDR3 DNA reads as TGTGCCAGCAAGCGGGGAGAGGGCAATCAGCCCCAGCATTTT. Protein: CASKRGEGNQPQHF.

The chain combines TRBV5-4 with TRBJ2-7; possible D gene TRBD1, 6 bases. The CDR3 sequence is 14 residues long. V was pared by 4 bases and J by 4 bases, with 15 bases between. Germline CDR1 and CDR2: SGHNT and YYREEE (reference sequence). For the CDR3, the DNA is TGTGCCAGCAGCGACGGGACATTGAGGTACGAGCAGTACTTC. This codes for CASSDGTLRYEQYF.

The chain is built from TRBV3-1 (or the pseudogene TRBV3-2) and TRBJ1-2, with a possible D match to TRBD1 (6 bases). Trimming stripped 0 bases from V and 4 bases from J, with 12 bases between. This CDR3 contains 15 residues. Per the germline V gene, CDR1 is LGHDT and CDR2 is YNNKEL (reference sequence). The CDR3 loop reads CASSQDGRGGYGYTF. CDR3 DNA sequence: TGTGCCAGCAGCCAAGACGGCAGGGGCGGCTATGGCTACACCTTC.